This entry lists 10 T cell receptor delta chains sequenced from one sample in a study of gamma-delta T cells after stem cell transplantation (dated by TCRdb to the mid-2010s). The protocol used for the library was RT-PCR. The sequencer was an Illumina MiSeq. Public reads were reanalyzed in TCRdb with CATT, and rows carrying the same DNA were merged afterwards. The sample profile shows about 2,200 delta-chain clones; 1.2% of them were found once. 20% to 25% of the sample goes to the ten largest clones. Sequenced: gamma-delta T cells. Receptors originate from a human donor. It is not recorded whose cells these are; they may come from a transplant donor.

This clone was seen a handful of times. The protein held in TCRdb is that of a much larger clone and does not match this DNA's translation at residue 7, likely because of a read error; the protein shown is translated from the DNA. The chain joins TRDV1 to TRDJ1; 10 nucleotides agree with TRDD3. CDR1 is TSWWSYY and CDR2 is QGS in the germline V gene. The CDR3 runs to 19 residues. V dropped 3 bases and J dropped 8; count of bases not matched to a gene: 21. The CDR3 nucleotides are TGTGCTCTTGGGGATCCTCCTCCCCGGGAACTGGGGGATGTCGGGAAACTCATCTTT. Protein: CALGDPPPRELGDVGKLIF.

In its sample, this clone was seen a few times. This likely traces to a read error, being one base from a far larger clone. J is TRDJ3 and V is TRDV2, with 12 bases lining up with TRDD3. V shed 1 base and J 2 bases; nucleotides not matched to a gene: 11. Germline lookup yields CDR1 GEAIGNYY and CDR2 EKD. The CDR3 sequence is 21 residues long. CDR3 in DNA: TGTGCCTGTGACACGTCTGGGGGATACGCCCGAAGCCCCTGGGACACCCGACAGATGTTTTTC. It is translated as CACDTSGGYARSPWDTRQMFF.

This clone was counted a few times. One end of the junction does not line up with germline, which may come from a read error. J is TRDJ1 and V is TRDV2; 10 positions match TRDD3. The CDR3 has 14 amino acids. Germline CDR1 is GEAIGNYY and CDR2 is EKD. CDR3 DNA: TGTGCCTGCGTGTGGTTGGGGGATACCGCTAAACTCATCTTT. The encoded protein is CACVWLGDTAKLIF.

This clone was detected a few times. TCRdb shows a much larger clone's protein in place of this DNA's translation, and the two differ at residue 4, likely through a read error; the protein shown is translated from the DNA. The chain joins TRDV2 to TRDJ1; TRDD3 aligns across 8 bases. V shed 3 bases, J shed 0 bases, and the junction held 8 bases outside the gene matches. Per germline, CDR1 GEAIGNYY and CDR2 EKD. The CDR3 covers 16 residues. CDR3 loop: CACDGLGGQYTDKLIF. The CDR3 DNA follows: TGTGCCTGTGACGGACTGGGGGGACAGTACACCGATAAACTCATCTTT.

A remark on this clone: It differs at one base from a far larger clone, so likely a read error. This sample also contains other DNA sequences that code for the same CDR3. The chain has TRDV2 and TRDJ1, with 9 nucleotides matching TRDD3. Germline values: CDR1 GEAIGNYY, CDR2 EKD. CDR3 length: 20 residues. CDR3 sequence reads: CACDTVSPLGDKRDTDKLIF. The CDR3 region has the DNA TGTGCATGTGACACCGTAAGTCCCTTGGGGGATAAAAGGGACACCGATAAACTCATCTTT.

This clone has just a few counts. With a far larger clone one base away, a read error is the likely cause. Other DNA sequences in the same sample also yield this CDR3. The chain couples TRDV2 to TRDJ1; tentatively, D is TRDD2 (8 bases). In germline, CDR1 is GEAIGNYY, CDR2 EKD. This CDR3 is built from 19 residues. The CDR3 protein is CACDTAAFLKVGDLDKLIF. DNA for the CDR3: TGTGCCTGTGACACCGCGGCCTTCCTAAAGGTGGGGGACCTCGATAAGCTCATCTTT.

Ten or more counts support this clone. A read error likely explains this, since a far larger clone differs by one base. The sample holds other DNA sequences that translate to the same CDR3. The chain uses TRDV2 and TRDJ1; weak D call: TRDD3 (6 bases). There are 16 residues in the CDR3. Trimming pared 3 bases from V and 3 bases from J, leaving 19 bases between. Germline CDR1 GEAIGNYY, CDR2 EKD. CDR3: CACDDLGGYRADKLIF. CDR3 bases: TGTGCCTGTGACGATCTTGGGGGGTACCGGGCCGATAAACTCATCTTT.

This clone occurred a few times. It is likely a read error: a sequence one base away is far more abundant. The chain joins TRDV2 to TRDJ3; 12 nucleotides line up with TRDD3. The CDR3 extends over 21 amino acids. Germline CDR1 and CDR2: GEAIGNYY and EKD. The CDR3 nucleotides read TGTGCCTGTGACACGTCTGGGGGATACGCCCGAAGCTCCTGGGGCACCCGACAGATGTTTTTC. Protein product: CACDTSGGYARSSWGTRQMFF.

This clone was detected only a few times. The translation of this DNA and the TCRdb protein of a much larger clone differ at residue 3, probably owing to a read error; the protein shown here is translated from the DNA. Here the CDR3 reads CARDTLGGQTNTDKLIF. CDR3 coding DNA: TGTGCCCGTGACACGCTTGGGGGACAAACCAACACCGATAAACTCATCTTT. This sequence joins TRDV2 and TRDJ1; TRDD3 matches at 7 bases. Germline V gene sequence: CDR1 GEAIGNYY, CDR2 EKD. The CDR3 runs 17 residues.

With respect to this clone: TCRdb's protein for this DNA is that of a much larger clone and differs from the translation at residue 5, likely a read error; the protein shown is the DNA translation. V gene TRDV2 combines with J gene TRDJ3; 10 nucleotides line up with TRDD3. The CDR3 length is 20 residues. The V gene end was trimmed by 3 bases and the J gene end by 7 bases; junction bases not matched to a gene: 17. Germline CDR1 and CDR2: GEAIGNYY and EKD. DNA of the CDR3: TGTGCCTGTGACCCCGTAATTTCCACGGTACTGGGGGATGACACCCGACAGATGTTTTTC. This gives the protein CACDPVISTVLGDDTRQMFF.